A selection of T cell receptor beta chains follows, all from one sample in a study of T cell responses to AZD1222 COVID-19 vaccine. Sequencing was performed with immunoSEQ multiplex PCR; in TCRdb, only in-frame clones are kept and a portion is missing. The table records 130,000 to 150,000 clones, around 86% of them present only once. This specimen was peripheral blood, taken on day 0 of MenACWY control vaccination. The receptors stem from an adult in good health. CDR3s include the opening cysteine and the closing phenylalanine or tryptophan. Each record gives: D gene, clone size, J gene, V gene, CDR3 protein, CDR3 DNA. D genes are given only for firm matches. Clone size is stated in some rows and not others, as once, few, many or a class when expanded.

NA,NA,TRBJ2-1,TRBV28,CASSSPGTSDEQFF,TGTGCCAGCAGTTCCCCCGGGACATCGGATGAGCAGTTCTTC
TRBD1,NA,TRBJ1-6,TRBV3-1/TRBV3-2,CASSQDSGTANSPLHF,TGTGCCAGCAGCCAAGATAGTGGGACAGCTAACTCACCCCTCCACTTT
NA,NA,TRBJ2-5,TRBV20-1,CSDGETQYF,TGCAGTGATGGGGAGACCCAGTACTTC
NA,NA,TRBJ1-1,TRBV27,CASSLSESSLEAFF,TGTGCCAGCAGTTTATCGGAGAGCAGCCTTGAGGCTTTCTTT
NA,NA,TRBJ2-3,TRBV11-1,CASSLGDLDTQYF,TGTGCCAGCAGCTTAGGAGACTTAGATACGCAGTATTTT
NA,NA,TRBJ1-2,TRBV5-4,CASSRIGEEGYGYTF,TGTGCCAGCAGCCGTATCGGCGAGGAAGGCTATGGCTACACCTTC
NA,once,TRBJ1-5,TRBV28,CASSPDSNQPQHF,TGTGCCAGCAGCCCGGACAGCAATCAGCCCCAGCATTTT
TRBD2,NA,TRBJ2-3,TRBV25-1,CASTAGTSNTDTQYF,TGTGCCAGCACTGCCGGGACTAGCAACACAGATACGCAGTATTTT
TRBD2,NA,TRBJ2-1,TRBV6-4,CASSDLAGSYNEQFF,TGTGCCAGCAGTGACCTAGCGGGCTCCTACAATGAGCAGTTCTTC
TRBD2,NA,TRBJ2-3,TRBV2,CASGWGGGASHTDTQYF,TGTGCCAGCGGCTGGGGCGGGGGGGCCTCCCACACAGATACGCAGTATTTT
NA,NA,TRBJ1-5,TRBV5-1,CASRGGSNQPQHF,TGCGCCAGCCGGGGGGGCTCCAATCAGCCCCAGCATTTT
NA,NA,TRBJ1-3,TRBV2,CASSEIDQGNTIYF,TGTGCCAGCAGTGAAATAGATCAGGGTAACACCATATATTTT
TRBD2,NA,TRBJ2-5,TRBV5-1,CASSFAGGRQETQYF,TGCGCCAGCAGCTTCGCGGGGGGGCGGCAAGAGACCCAGTACTTC
NA,NA,TRBJ1-1,TRBV7-8,CASTPGGGAPEAFF,TGTGCCAGTACCCCGGGTGGGGGGGCACCTGAAGCTTTCTTT
NA,NA,TRBJ1-1,TRBV19,CASSIEGNTEAFF,TGTGCCAGTAGTATAGAGGGGAACACTGAAGCTTTCTTT
NA,NA,TRBJ1-2,TRBV18,CASSPLRGGTNYGYTF,TGTGCCAGCTCACCACTTCGAGGGGGAACTAACTATGGCTACACCTTC
NA,few,TRBJ1-6,TRBV15,CATSWGNSPLHF,TGTGCCACCAGCTGGGGTAATTCACCCCTCCACTTT
TRBD1,NA,TRBJ1-2,TRBV9,CASGTANYGYTF,TGTGCCAGCGGGACAGCCAACTATGGCTACACCTTC
NA,NA,TRBJ1-1,TRBV27,CASTAAGRNTEAFF,TGTGCCAGCACCGCGGCGGGGAGGAACACTGAAGCTTTCTTT
NA,NA,TRBJ2-2,TRBV9,CASTRRQGNTGELFF,TGTGCCAGCACCCGACGGCAAGGGAACACCGGGGAGCTGTTTTTT
NA,NA,TRBJ1-5,TRBV6-1,CASSEGPIVNQPQHF,TGTGCCAGCAGTGAGGGACCCATAGTCAATCAGCCCCAGCATTTT
NA,NA,TRBJ1-6,TRBV5-1,CASSLGALSPLHF,TGCGCCAGCAGCTTGGGGGCCTTATCACCCCTCCACTTT
TRBD2,NA,TRBJ2-5,TRBV7-8,CASSSGLAGYMETQYF,TGTGCCAGCAGCTCGGGACTAGCGGGGTACATGGAGACCCAGTACTTC